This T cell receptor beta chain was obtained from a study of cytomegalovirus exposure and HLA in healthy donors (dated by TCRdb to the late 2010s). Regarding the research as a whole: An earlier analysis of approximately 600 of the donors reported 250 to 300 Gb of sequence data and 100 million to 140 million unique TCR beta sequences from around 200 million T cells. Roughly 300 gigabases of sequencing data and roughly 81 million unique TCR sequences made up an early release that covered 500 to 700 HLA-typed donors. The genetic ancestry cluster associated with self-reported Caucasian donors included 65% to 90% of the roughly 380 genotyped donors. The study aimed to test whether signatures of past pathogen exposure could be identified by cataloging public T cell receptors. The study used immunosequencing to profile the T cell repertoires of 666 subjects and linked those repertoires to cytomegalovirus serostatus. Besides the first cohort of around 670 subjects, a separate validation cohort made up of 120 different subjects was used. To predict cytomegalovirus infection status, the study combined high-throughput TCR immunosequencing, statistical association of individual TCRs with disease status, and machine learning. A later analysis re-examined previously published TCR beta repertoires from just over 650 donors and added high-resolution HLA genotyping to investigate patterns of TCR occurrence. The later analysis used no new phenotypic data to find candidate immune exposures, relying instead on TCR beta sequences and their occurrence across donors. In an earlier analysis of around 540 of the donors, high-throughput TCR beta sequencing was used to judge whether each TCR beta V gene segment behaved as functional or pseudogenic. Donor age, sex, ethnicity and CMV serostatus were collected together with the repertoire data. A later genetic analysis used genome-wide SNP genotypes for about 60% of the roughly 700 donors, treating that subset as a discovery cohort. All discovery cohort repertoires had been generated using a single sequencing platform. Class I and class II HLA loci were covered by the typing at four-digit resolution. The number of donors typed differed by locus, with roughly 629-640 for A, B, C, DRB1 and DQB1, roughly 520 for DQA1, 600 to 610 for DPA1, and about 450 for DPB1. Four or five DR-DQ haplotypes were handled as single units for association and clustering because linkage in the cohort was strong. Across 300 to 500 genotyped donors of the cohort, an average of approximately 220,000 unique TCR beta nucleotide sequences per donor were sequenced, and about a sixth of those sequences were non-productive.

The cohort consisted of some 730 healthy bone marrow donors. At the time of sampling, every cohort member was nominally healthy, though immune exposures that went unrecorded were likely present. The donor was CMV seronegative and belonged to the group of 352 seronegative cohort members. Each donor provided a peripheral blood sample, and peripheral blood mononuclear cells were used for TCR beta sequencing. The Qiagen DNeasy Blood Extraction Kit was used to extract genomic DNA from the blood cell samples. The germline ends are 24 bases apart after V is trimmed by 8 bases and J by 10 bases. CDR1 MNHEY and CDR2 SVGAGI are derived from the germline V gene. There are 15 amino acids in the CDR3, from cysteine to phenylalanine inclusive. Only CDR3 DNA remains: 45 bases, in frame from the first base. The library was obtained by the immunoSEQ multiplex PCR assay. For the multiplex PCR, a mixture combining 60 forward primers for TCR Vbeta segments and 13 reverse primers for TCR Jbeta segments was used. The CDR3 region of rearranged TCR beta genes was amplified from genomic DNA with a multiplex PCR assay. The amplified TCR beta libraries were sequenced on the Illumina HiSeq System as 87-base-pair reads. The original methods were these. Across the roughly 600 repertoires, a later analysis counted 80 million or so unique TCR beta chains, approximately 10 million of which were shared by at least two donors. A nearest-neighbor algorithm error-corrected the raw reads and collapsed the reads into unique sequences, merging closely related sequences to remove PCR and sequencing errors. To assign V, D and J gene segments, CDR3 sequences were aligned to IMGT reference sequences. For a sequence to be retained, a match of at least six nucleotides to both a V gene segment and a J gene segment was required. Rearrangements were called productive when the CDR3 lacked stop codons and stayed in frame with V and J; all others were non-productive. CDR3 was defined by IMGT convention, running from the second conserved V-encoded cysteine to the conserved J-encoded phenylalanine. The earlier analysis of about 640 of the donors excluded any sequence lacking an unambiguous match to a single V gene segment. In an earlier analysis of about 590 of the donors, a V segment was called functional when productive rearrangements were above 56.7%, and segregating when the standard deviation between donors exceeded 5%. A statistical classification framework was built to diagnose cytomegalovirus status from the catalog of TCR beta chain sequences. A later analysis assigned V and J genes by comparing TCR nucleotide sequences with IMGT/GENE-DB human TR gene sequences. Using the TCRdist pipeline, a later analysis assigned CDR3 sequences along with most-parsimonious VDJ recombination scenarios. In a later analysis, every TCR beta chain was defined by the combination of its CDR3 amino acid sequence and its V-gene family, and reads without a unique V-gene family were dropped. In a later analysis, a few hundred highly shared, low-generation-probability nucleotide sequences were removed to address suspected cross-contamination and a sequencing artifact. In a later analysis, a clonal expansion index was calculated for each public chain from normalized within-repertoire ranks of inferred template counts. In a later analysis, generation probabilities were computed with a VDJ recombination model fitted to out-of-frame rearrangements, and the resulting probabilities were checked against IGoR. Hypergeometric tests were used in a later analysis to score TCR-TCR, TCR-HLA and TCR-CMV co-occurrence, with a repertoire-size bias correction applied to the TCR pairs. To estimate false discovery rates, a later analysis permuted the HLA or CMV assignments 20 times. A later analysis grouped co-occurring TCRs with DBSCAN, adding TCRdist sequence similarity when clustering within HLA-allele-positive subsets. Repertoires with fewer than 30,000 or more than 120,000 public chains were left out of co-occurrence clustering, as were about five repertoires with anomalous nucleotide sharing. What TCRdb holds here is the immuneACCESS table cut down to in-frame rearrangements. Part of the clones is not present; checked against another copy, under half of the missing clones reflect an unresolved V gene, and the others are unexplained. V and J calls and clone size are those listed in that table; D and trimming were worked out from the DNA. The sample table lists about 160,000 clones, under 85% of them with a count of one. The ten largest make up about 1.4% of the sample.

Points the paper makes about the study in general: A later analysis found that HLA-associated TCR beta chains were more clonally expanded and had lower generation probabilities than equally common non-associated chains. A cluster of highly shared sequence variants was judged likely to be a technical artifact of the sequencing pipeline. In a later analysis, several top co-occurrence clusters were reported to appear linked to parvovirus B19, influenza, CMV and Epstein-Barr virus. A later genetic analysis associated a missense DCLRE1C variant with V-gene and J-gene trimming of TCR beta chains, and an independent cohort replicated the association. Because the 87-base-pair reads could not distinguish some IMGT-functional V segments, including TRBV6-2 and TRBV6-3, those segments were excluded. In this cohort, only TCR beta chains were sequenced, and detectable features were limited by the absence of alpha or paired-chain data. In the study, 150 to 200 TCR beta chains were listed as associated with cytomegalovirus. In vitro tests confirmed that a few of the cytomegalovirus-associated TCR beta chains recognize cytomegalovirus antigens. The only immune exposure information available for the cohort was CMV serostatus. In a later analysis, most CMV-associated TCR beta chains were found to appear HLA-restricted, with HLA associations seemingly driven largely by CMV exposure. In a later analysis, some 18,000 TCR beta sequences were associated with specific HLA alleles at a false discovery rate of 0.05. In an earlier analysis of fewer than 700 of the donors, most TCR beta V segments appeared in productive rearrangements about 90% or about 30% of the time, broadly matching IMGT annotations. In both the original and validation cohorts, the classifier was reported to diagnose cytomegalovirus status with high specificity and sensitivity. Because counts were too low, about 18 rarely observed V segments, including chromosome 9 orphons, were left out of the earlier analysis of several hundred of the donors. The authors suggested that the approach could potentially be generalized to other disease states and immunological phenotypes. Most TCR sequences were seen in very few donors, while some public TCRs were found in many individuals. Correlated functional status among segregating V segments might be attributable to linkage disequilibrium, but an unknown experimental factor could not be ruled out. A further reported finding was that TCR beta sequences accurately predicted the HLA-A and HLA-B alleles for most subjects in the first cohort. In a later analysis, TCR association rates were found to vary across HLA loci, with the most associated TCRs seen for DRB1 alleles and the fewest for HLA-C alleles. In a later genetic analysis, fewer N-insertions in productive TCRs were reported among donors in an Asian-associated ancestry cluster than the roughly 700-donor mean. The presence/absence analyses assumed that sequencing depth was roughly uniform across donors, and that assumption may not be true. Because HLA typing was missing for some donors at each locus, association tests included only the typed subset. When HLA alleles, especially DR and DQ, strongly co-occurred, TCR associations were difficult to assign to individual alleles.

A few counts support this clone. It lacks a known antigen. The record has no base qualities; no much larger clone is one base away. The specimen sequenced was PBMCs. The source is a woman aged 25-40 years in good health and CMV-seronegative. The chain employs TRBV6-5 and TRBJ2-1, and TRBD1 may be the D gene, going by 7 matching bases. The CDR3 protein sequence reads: CASSIGGNSREEQFF. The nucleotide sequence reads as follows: TGTGCCAGCTCAATAGGGGGCAACAGCCGGGAGGAGCAGTTCTTC.